The 14 T cell receptor beta chains reported below all come from one sample, sequenced in a study of CD8+CD57+ T cells in acquired aplastic anemia. CD8+CD57+ cell expansion had been shown by flow cytometry in patients chosen for sequencing. TCR beta VDJ and CDR3 were profiled, and genomic DNA was the template. MiXCR, applied by TCRdb to the reads, yields one record per CDR3 protein. The sample gives more than 250,000 distinct CDR3 sequences, around 82% of which show up once; approximately 42% is in the top ten. Sequenced material: sorted CD4+, CD8+, or CD8+CD57+ T cells (not recorded which) from PBMCs. The receptor set was obtained from a human donor with aplastic anemia.

The chain recombines TRBV12-5 with TRBJ1-2, with TRBD1 identical over 9 bases. The CDR3 is 15 amino acids. After removal of 6 bases from V and 3 bases from J, the junction contained 8 bases not matched to a gene. Germline assignment: CDR1 LGHNT and CDR2 FRNRAP. The CDR3 bases are TGTGCTAGTGGCAACACCGGGACAGGGTACTATGGCTACACCTTC. It translates to CASGNTGTGYYGYTF.

The chain carries TRBV4-3 and TRBJ2-1; either TRBD1 or TRBD2 may fit D (6 bases each). Between the trimmed V and J ends, which lost 3 bases and 8 bases, there was a span of 20 bases. The CDR3 has 16 amino acids. CDR1 LGHNA and CDR2 YSLEER come from the germline V gene. The CDR3 coding sequence is TGCGCCAGCAGCCATACAGGGACTCAGCCCCACGATGAGCAGTTCTTC. Protein: CASSHTGTQPHDEQFF.

The rearrangement links TRBV9 to TRBJ1-6, with no clear D. The CDR3 covers 16 residues. Trimming stripped 2 bases from V and 11 bases from J, with 20 bases between. Germline assignment: CDR1 SGDLS and CDR2 YYNGEE. The CDR3 DNA reads as TGTGCCAGCAGCGTGTGGGCGGGTAACAACAATGCACCCCTCCACTTT. Its translation is CASSVWAGNNNAPLHF.

V is TRBV7-8 and J is TRBJ2-3; tentative D call: TRBD2 (6 bases). The length of the CDR3 is 14 residues. Trimming left V 8 bases short and J 5 bases short, with 17 bases between. Looked up from germline, CDR1 is SGHVS and CDR2 is FQNEAQ. CDR3 DNA: TGTGCCAGCGGCGGGCGGGAACGGGAAGATACGCAGTATTTT. As protein: CASGGREREDTQYF.

As for this clonotype: Relative to the germline gene, one junction end is altered; a read error may explain this. The V gene is TRBV2, the J gene TRBJ2-6; weak D call: TRBD1 (6 bases). Germline CDR1 SNHLY, CDR2 FYNNEI. There are 16 residues in the CDR3. The CDR3 sequence: CASGLGGSYGANVLPF. Here the CDR3 DNA reads TGTGCCAGCGGCTTAGGGGGTAGCTACGGGGCCAACGTCCTGCCATTC. Full variable domain (rest looked up from reference TRBV2 and TRBJ2-6): EPEVTQTPSHQVTQMGQEVILRCVPISNHLYFYWYRQILGQKVEFLVSFYNNEISEKSEIFDDQFSVERPDGSNFTLKIRSTKLEDSAMYFCASGLGGSYGANVLPFGAGSRLTVL.

The CDR3 DNA follows: TGTGCCATCAGCGGGGCGGACCGAGAGCGAGGAAACACTGAAGCTTTCTTT. Amino acid sequence: CAISGADRERGNTEAFF. The chain links TRBV10-3 to TRBJ1-1; D may be TRBD1 (5 bases). CDR1 ENHRY and CDR2 SYGVKD come from the germline V gene. V was cut by 6 bases and J by 2 bases, with 22 bases left in between. The CDR3 sequence is 17 residues long.

The chain combines TRBV20-1 with TRBJ1-1; D is possibly TRBD1 (5 bases). Trimming took off 6 bases at V and 3 bases at J, with 14 bases between the two ends. The V gene's germline CDR1 is DFQATT and CDR2 SNEGSKA (reference sequence). The CDR3 contains 13 residues. The DNA for the CDR3 is TGCAGTGCCCGGGGACGCAAGGACACTGAAGCTTTCTTT. It yields the protein CSARGRKDTEAFF.

Of note for this clonotype: Germline and junction disagree at one end, which may indicate a read error. The chain carries TRBV7-9 and TRBJ2-7; the match to TRBD1 covers 9 bases. The CDR3 length is 14 residues. Germline V gives CDR1 SEHNR, CDR2 FQNEAQ (reference sequence). The CDR3 DNA is TGTGCCGGACAGGGGTCAAGGGGGACCCAGGACTTGGGGTTC. As protein: CAGQGSRGTQDLGF.

This chain connects TRBV7-2 to TRBJ2-3; the D call may be TRBD1 or TRBD2 (6 bases each). The V end was cut by 8 bases, the J end by 10 bases, with 19 bases between. Germline V gives CDR1 SGHTA, CDR2 FQGNSA. The CDR3 is made up of 13 amino acids. CDR3 residues: CASGDGGSGAQYF. Written as DNA, the CDR3 is TGTGCCAGCGGGGACGGGGGCAGCGGTGCGCAGTATTTT. The variable domain in full, completed from reference TRBV7-2 and TRBJ2-3, reads GAGVSQSPSNKVTEKGKDVELRCDPISGHTALYWYRQSLGQGLEFLIYFQGNSAPDKSGLPSDRFSAERTGGSVSTLTIQRTQQEDSAVYLCASGDGGSGAQYFGPGTRLTVL.

Comments on this clonotype: The germline gene is not matched at one end of the junction; a read error may be the cause. This chain uses TRBV7-2 with TRBJ2-7, with D perhaps matching TRBD1 (5 bases). There are 14 residues in the CDR3. From germline, CDR1 is SGHTA and CDR2 FQGNSA. In DNA, the CDR3 is TGTGCCAGCAGTTTAGTGCAGGGTACCTACAAGCAGTACTTC. Protein product: CASSLVQGTYKQYF. Full variable domain (remainder filled in from reference TRBV7-2 and TRBJ2-7): GAGVSQSPSNKVTEKGKDVELRCDPISGHTALYWYRQSLGQGLEFLIYFQGNSAPDKSGLPSDRFSAERTGGSVSTLTIQRTQQEDSAVYLCASSLVQGTYKQYFGPGTRLTVT.

The chain carries TRBV7-8 and TRBJ1-4, with TRBD1 as a possible D gene (6 bases). The CDR3 is 14 amino acids. Trimming stripped 6 bases from V and 14 bases from J, with 22 bases between. Germline lookup yields CDR1 SGHVS and CDR2 FQNEAQ. The CDR3 reads CASSPARGVETLFF. The CDR3 DNA reads TGTGCCAGCAGTCCGGCCAGGGGTGTAGAAACGCTGTTTTTT.

DNA for the CDR3: TGTGCCAGCAGCGGACGGCTGACAGCCTACGAGCAGTACTTC. Amino acid sequence: CASSGRLTAYEQYF. The V and J genes are TRBV11-3 and TRBJ2-7; weak D call: TRBD1 (5 bases). The CDR3 totals 14 residues. Germline V gene lookup returns CDR1 SGHNT and CDR2 YENEEA. V dropped 5 bases and J dropped 2 bases, with 13 bases sitting between them.

With regard to this clonotype: A read error may produce the germline difference seen at one junction end. The chain uses TRBV7-6 and TRBJ2-3; D not resolved. The CDR3 totals 14 residues. Germline lookup yields CDR1 SGHVS and CDR2 FNYEAQ. CDR3: CASSLAHGPNTPYF. CDR3 sequence (DNA): TGTGCCAGCAGCTTAGCCCACGGGCCCAATACGCCGTATTTT.

Comment on this clonotype: Likely a read error: the CDR3 ends without its conserved phenylalanine or tryptophan. Because the CDR3's place on the DNA is in doubt, the DNA is left out and the CDR3 is given as listed by TCRdb. This rearrangement joins TRBV7-8 to TRBJ2-3; the D call in the table, TRBD2, was not verified against the DNA. The CDR3 length equals 12 residues, ends included. CDR1 and CDR2 (germline): SGHVS, FQNEAQ. CDR3 amino acids: CASSVAGGTDTH.